The present entry profiles one T cell receptor (beta chain) with its context. What it binds is unknown. There are 13 residues in the CDR3. V lost 4 bases and J 7 bases, leaving 12 bases between the germline ends. From germline, CDR1 is SGHRS and CDR2 YFSETQ. Libraries were prepared by immunoSEQ multiplex PCR; TCRdb keeps only in-frame clonotypes and omits some of them. The data show 55,000 to 75,000 clones, roughly 90% seen once. This sample was taken from a study of T cells in localized non-small cell lung cancer. Overall study findings and caveats: The study sequenced only one region of the tumor. As a result, intratumor heterogeneity could not be excluded and remains possible. Of the tissues analyzed, uninvolved adjacent lung showed maximal T cell clonality, greater than tumor. Higher blood T cell density tracked longer overall survival. In adjacent lung, a median roughly 60 of the top 100 tumor clones were found.

The sequencing used peripheral blood, collected before any cancer treatment. This rearrangement joins TRBV5-1 to TRBJ2-1; the D call may be TRBD1 or TRBD2 (5 bases each). The TCR was taken from a man between 40 and 70 years old with stage I lung adenocarcinoma. Here the CDR3 DNA reads TGCGCCAGCAGCGTGACTAAGGGGAATGAGCAGTTCTTC. Its translation is CASSVTKGNEQFF. Full variable domain (remainder filled in from reference TRBV5-1 and TRBJ2-1): KAGVTQTPRYLIKTRGQQVTLSCSPISGHRSVSWYQQTPGQGLQFLFEYFSETQRNKGNFPGRFSGRQFSNSRSEMNVSTLELGDSALYLCASSVTKGNEQFFGPGTRLTVL.